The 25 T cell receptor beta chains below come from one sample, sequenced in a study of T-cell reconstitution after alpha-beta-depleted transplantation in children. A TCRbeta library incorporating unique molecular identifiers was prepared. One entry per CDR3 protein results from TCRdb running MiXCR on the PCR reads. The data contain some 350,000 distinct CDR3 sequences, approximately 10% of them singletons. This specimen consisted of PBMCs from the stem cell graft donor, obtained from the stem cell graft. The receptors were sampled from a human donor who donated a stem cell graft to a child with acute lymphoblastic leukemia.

The CDR3 DNA follows: TGTGCCAGCAGCTTGGAGAGAGACGGTGAAGCTTTCTTT. It encodes CASSLERDGEAFF. The chain joins TRBV5-4 to TRBJ1-1; D gene ambiguous. V dropped 0 bases and J dropped 7 bases, with 10 bases sitting between them. Germline lookup yields CDR1 SGHNT and CDR2 YYREEE (reference sequence). The CDR3 consists of 13 residues.

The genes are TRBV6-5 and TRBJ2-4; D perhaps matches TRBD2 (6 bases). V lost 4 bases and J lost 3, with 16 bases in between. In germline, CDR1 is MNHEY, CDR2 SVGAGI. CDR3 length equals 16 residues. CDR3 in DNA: TGTGCCAGCAGTTCTCCCACCCAGGGAGGCAAAAACATTCAGTACTTC. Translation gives CASSSPTQGGKNIQYF.

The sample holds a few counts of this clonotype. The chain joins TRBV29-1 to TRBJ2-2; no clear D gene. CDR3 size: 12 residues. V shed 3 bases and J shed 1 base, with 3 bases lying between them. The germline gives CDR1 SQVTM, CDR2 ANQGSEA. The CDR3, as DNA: TGCAGCGTTGACAGGAACACCGGGGAGCTGTTTTTT. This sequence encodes CSVDRNTGELFF.

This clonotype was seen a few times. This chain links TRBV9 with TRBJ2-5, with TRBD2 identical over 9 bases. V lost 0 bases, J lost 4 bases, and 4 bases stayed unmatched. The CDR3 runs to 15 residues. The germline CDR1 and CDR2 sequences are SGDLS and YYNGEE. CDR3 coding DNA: TGTGCCAGCAGCGTAGGAGTTAGCGGGAGAGAGACCCAGTACTTC. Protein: CASSVGVSGRETQYF.

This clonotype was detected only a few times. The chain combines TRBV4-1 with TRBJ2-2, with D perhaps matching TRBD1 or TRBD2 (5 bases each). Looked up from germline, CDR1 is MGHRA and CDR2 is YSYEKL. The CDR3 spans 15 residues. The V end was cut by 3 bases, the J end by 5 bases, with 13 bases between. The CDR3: CASSHLGDLTGELFF. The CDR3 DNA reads TGCGCCAGCAGCCACCTGGGGGATTTGACCGGGGAGCTGTTTTTT.

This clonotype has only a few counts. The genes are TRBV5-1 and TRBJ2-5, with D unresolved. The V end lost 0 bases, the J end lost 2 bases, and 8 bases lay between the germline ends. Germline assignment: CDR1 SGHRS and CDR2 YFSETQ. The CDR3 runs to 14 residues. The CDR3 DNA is TGCGCCAGCAGCTTGGCCGACAAACAAGAGACCCAGTACTTC. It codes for CASSLADKQETQYF.

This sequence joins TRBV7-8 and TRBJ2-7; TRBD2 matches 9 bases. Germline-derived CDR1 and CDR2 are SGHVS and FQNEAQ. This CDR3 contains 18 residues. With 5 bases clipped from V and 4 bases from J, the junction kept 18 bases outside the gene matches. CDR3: CASSPLLAGESPFYEQYF. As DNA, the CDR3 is TGTGCCAGCAGCCCCCTCTTAGCGGGAGAGAGCCCCTTTTACGAGCAGTACTTC.

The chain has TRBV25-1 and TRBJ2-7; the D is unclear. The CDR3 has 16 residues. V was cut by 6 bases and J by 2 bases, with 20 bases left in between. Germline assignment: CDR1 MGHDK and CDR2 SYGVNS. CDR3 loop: CASSAELDGITYEQYF. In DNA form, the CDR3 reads TGTGCCAGCAGCGCCGAACTTGACGGAATTACCTACGAGCAGTACTTC.

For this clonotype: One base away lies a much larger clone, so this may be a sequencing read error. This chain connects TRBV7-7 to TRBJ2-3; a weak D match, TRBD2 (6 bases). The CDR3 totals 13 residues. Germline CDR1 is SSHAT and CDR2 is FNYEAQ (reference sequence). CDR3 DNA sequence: TGTGCTAGCAGCCCGGGAGTGACAGATACGCAGTATTTT. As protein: CASSPGVTDTQYF.

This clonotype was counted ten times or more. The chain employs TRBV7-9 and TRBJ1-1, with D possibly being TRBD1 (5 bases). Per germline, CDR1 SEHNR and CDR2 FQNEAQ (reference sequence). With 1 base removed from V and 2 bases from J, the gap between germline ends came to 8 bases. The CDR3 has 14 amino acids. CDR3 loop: CASSLVQANTEAFF. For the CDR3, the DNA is TGTGCCAGCAGCTTAGTACAGGCAAACACTGAAGCTTTCTTT.

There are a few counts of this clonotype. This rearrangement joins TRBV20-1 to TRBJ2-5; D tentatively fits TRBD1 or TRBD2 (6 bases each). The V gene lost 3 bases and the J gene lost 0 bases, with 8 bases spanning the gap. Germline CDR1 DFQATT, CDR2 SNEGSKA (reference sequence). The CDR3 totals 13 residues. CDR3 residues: CSARGGYQETQYF. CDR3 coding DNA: TGCAGTGCTAGGGGGGGCTACCAAGAGACCCAGTACTTC.

DNA for the CDR3: TGTGCCAGCAGCTCCCCTTGGGCCGCGGACTATGGCTACACCTTC. It specifies CASSSPWAADYGYTF. The chain carries TRBV7-9 and TRBJ1-2; D is ambiguous. The germline V gene has CDR1 SEHNR and CDR2 FQNEAQ (reference sequence). The CDR3 runs to 15 residues. Trimming took off 4 bases at V and 3 bases at J, with 15 bases between the two ends.

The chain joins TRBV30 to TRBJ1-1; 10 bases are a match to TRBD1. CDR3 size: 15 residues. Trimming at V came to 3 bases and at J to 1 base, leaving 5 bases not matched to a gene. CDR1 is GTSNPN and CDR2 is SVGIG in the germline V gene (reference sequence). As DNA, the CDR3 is TGTGCCTGGAGGGGACAGGGGACACCGAACACTGAAGCTTTCTTT. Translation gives CAWRGQGTPNTEAFF.

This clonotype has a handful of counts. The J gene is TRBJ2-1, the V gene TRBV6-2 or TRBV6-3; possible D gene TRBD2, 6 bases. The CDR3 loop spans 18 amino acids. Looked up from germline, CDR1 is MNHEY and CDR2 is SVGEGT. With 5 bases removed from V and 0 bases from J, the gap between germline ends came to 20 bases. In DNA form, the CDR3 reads TGTGCCAGCAGTAGTCTAGCGCCTATCCGAAGCTCCTACAATGAGCAGTTCTTC. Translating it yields CASSSLAPIRSSYNEQFF.

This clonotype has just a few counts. The CDR3 DNA reads as TGTGCCAGCAGTTTCGAAGTACCGAACTCCTACAATGAGCAGTTCTTC. Its protein is CASSFEVPNSYNEQFF. The rearrangement links TRBV27 to TRBJ2-1, with D uncertain. The CDR3 spans 16 residues. V lost 3 bases, J lost 0 bases, and 12 bases lay in between. CDR1 is MNHEY, CDR2 SMNVEV, per germline (reference sequence).

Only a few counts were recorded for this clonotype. The CDR3 DNA reads as TGTGCCAGCAGCTTGGCACAGGATCAGCCCCAGCATTTT. Its protein is CASSLAQDQPQHF. The chain uses TRBV7-8 and TRBJ1-5, with a weak D call TRBD1 (5 bases). In germline, CDR1 is SGHVS, CDR2 FQNEAQ. The CDR3 totals 13 residues. With 3 bases removed from V and 5 bases from J, the gap between germline ends came to 8 bases.

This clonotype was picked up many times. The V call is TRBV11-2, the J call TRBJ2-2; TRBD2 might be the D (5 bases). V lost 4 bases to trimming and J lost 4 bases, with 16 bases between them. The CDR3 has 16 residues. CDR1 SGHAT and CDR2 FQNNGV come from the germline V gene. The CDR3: CASSSRTGLSTGELFF. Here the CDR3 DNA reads TGTGCCAGCAGCTCGCGAACGGGGTTAAGCACCGGGGAGCTGTTTTTT.

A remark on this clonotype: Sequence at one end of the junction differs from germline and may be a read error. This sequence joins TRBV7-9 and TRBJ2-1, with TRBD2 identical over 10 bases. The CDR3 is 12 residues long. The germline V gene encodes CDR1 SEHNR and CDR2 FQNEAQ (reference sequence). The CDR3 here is CTSGITYNEQFF. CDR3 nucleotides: TGCACTAGCGGGATTACCTACAATGAGCAGTTCTTC. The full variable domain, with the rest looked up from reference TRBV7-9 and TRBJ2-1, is DTGVSQNPRHKITKRGQNVTFRCDPISEHNRLYWYRQTLGQGPEFLTYFQNEAQLEKSRLLSDRFSAERPKGSFSTLEIQRTEQGDSAMYLCTSGITYNEQFFGPGTRLTVL.

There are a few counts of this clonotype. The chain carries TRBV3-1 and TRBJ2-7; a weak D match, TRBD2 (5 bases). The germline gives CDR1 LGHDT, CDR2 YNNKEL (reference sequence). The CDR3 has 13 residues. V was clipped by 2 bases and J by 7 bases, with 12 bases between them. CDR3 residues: CASSQSGLGEQYF. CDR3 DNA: TGTGCCAGCAGCCAATCCGGACTTGGAGAGCAGTACTTC.

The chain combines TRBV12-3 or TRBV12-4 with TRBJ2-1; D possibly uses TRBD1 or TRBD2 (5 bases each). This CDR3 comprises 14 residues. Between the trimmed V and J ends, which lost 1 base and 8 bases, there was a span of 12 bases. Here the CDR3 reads CASSLEGVGDEQFF. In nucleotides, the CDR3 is TGTGCCAGCAGTTTAGAGGGAGTGGGGGATGAGCAGTTCTTC.

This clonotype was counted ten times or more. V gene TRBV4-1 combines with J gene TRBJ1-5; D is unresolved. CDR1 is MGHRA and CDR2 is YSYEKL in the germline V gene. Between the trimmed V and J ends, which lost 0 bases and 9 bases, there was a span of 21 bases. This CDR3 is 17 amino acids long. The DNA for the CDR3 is TGCGCCAGCAGCCAAGATCTGACGAGACCCCCCGAGGTGCCCCAGCATTTT. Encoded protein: CASSQDLTRPPEVPQHF.

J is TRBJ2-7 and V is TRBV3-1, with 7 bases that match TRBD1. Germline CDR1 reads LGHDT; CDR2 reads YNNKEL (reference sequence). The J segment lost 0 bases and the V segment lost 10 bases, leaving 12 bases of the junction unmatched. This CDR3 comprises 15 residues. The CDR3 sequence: CATTQERQGSYEQYF. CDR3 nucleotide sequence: TGTGCCACCACCCAGGAGAGACAGGGCTCCTACGAGCAGTACTTC.

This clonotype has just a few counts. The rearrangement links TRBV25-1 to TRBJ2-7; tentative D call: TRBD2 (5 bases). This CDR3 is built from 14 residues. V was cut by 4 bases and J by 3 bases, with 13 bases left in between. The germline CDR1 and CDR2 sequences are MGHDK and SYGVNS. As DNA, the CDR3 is TGTGCCAGCAGTGTAGGGATAAGCGGCTACGAGCAGTACTTC. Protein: CASSVGISGYEQYF.

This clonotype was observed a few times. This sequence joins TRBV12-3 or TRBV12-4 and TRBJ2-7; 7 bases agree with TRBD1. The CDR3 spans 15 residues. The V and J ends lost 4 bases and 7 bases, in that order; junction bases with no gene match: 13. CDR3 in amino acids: CASSSPGTAGREQYF. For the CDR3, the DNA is TGTGCCAGCAGTTCCCCCGGGACAGCTGGTAGAGAGCAGTACTTC.

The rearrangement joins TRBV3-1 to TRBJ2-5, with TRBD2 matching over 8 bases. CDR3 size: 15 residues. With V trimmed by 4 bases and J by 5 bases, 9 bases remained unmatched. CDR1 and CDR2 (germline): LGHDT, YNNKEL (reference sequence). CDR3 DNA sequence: TGTGCCAGCAGCCGCTCCCCGGGACTAGATGAGACCCAGTACTTC. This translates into CASSRSPGLDETQYF.